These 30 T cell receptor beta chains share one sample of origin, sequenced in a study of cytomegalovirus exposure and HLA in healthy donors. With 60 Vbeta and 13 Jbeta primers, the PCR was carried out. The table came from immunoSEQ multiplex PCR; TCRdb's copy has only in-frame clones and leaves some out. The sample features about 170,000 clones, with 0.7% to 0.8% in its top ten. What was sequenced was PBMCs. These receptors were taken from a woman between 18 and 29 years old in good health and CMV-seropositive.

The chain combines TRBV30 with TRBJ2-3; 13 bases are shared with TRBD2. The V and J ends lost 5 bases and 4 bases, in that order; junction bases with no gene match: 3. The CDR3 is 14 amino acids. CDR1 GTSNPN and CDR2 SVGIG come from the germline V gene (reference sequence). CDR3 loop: CAWALAGGPDTQYF. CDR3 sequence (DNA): TGTGCCTGGGCACTAGCGGGGGGGCCAGATACGCAGTATTTT.

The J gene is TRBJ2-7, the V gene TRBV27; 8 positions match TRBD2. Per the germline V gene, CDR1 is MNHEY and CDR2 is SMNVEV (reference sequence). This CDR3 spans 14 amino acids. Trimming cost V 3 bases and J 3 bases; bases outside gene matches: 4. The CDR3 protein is CASSFRLAGYEQYF. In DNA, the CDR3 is TGTGCCAGCAGTTTTCGGCTAGCGGGCTACGAGCAGTACTTC.

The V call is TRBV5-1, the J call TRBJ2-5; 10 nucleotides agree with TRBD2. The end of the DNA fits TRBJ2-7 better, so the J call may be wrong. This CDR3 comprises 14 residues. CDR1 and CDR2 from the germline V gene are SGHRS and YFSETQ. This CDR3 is CASSLVAGGYEQYF. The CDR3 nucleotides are TGCGCCAGCAGCTTGGTAGCGGGGGGCTACGAGCAGTACTTC.

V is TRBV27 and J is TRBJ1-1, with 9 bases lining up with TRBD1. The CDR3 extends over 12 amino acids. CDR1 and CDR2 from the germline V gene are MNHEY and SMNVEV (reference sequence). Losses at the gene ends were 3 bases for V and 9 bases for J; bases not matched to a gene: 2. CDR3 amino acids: CASSFGTGKAFF. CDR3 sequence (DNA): TGTGCCAGCAGTTTTGGGACAGGGAAAGCTTTCTTT.

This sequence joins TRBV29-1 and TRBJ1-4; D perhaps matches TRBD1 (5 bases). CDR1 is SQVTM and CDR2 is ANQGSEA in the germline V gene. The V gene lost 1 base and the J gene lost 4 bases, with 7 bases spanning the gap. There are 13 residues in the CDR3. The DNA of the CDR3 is TGCAGCGTTGAAGGACAGCTTAATGAAAAACTGTTTTTT. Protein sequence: CSVEGQLNEKLFF.

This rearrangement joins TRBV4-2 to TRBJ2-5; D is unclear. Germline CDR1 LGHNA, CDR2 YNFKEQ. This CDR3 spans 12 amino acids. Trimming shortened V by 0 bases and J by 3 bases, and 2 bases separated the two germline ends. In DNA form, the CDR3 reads TGTGCCAGCAGCCAAGATAAAGAGACCCAGTACTTC. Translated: CASSQDKETQYF.

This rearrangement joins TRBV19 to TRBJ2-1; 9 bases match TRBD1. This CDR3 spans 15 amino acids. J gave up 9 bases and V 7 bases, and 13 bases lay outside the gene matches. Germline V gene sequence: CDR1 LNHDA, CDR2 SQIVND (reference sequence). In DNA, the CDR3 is TGTGCCAGTATTCGAGAGGGACAGGGACGGGGTGAGCAGTTCTTC. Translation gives CASIREGQGRGEQFF.

CDR3 amino acids: CASFPRSSYEQYF. In nucleotides, the CDR3 is TGTGCCAGCTTCCCTCGGAGCTCCTACGAGCAGTACTTC. J is TRBJ2-7 and V is TRBV28, with D unresolved. Between the trimmed V and J ends, which lost 8 bases and 0 bases, there was a span of 11 bases. This CDR3 comprises 13 residues. In germline, CDR1 is MDHEN, CDR2 SYDVKM.

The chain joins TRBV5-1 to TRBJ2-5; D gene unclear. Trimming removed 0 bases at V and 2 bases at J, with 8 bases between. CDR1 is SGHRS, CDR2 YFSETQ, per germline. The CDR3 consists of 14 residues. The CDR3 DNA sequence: TGCGCCAGCAGCTTGGACTACGGACAAGAGACCCAGTACTTC. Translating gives CASSLDYGQETQYF.

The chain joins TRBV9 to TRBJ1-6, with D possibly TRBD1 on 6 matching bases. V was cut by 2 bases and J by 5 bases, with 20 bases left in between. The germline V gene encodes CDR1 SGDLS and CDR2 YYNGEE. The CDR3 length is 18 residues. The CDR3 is CASSVRGGAIGDNSPLHF. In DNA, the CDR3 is TGTGCCAGCAGCGTGAGGGGGGGTGCTATTGGCGATAATTCACCCCTCCACTTT.

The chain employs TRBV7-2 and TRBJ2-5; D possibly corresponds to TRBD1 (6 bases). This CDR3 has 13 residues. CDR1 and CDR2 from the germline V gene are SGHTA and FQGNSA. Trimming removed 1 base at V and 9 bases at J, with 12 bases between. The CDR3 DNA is TGTGCCAGCAGCTTAGAGGGGGTCGGGGCCCAGTACTTC. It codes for CASSLEGVGAQYF.

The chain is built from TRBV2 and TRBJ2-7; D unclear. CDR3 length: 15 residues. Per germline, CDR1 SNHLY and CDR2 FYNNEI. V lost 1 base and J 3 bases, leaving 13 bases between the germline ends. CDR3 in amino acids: CASSEGVIASYEQYF. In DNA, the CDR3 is TGTGCCAGCAGTGAAGGGGTGATAGCTAGCTACGAGCAGTACTTC.

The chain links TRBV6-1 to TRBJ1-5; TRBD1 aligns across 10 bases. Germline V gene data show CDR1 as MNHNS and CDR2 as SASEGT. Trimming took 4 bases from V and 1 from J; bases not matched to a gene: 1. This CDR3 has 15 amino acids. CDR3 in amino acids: CASSADRGSNQPQHF. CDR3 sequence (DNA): TGTGCCAGCAGTGCGGACAGGGGGAGCAATCAGCCCCAGCATTTT.

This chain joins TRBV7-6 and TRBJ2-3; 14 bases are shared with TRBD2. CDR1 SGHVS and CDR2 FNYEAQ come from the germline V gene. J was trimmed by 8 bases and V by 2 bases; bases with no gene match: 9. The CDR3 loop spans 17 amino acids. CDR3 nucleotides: TGTGCCAGCAGCTTAACCGGGACTAGCGGGGGAGGAGGTACGCAGTATTTT. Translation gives CASSLTGTSGGGGTQYF.

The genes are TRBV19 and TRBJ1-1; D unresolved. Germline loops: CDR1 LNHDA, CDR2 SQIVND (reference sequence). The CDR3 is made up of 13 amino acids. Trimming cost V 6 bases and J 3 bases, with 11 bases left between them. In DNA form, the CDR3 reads TGTGCCAGTAGCCCGTATTTCGACACTGAAGCTTTCTTT. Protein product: CASSPYFDTEAFF.

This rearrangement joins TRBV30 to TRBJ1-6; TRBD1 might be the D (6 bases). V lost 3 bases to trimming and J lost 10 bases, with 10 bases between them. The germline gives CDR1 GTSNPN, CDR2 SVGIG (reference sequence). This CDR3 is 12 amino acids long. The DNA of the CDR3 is TGTGCCTGGAGCCAGGGGTGGTCACCCCTCCACTTT. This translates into CAWSQGWSPLHF.

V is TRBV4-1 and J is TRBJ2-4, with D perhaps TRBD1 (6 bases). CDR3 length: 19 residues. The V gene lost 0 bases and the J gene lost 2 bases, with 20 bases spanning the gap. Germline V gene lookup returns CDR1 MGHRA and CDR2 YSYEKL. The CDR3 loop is CASSQDPDRTVVSKNIQYF. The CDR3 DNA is TGCGCCAGCAGCCAAGATCCCGATCGGACAGTCGTTTCCAAAAACATTCAGTACTTC.

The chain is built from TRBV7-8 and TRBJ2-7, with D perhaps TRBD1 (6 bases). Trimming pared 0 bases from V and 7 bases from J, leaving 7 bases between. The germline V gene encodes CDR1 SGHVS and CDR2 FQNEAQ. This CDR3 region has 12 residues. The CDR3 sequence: CASSLAQGEQYF. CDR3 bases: TGTGCCAGCAGCTTAGCGCAGGGGGAGCAGTACTTC.

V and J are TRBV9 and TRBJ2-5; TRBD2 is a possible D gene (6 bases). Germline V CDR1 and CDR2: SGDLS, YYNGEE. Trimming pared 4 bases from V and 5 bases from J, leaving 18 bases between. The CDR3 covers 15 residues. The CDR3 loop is CASSLRGTRGETQYF. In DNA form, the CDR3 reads TGTGCCAGCAGCCTCCGGGGGACGAGAGGGGAGACCCAGTACTTC.

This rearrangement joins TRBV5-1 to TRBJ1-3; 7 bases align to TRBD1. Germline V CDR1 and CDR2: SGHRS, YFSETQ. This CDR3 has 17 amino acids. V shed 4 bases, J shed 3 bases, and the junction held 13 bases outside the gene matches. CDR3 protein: CASSNGQAGVLGNTIYF. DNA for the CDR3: TGCGCCAGCAGCAACGGACAGGCAGGGGTCCTTGGAAACACCATATATTTT.

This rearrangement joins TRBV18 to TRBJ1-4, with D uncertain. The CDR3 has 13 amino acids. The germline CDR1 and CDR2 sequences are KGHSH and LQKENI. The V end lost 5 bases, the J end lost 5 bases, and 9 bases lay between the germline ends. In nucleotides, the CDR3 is TGTGCCAGCTCATCGTCCCAGAATGAAAAACTGTTTTTT. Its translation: CASSSSQNEKLFF.

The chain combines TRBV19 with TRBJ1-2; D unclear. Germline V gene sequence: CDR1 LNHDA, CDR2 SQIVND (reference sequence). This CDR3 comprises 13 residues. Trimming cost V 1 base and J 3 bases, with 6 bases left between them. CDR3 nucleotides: TGTGCCAGTAGTATAGTAACTTACTATGGCTACACCTTC. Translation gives CASSIVTYYGYTF.

CDR3 nucleotides: TGTGCCAGCAGCTCCCAGGGCGGGACTAACTATGGCTACACCTTC. Translated: CASSSQGGTNYGYTF. This chain links TRBV5-4 with TRBJ1-2, with D perhaps matching TRBD1 (5 bases). The CDR3 is made up of 15 amino acids. The V and J ends lost 3 bases and 0 bases respectively, with 12 bases between them. The germline V gene has CDR1 SGHNT and CDR2 YYREEE (reference sequence). Full variable domain (missing parts from reference TRBV5-4 and TRBJ1-2): ETGVTQSPTHLIKTRGQQVTLRCSSQSGHNTVSWYQQALGQGPQFIFQYYREEENGRGNFPPRFSGLQFPNYSSELNVNALELDDSALYLCASSSQGGTNYGYTFGSGTRLTVV.

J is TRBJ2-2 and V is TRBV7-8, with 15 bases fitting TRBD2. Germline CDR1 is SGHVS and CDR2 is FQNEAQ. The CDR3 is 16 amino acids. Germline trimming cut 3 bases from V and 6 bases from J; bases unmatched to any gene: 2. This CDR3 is CASSFRTSGGAGELFF. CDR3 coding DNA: TGTGCCAGCAGCTTCCGGACTAGCGGGGGGGCCGGGGAGCTGTTTTTT.

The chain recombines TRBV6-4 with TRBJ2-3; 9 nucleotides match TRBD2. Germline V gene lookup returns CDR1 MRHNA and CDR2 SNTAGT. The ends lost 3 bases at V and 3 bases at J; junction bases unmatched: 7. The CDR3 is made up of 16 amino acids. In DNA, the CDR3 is TGTGCCAGCAGTGAACGGGCGGGGGGGCCGACAGATACGCAGTATTTT. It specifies CASSERAGGPTDTQYF.

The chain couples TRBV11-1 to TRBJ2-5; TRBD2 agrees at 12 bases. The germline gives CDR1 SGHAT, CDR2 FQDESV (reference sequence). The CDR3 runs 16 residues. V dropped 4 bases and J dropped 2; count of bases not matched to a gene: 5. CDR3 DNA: TGTGCCAGCAGCTCCCGAACTAGCGGGGGGCAAGAGACCCAGTACTTC. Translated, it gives CASSSRTSGGQETQYF. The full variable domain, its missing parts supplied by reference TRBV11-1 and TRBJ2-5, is EAEVAQSPRYKITEKSQAVAFWCDPISGHATLYWYRQILGQGPELLVQFQDESVVDDSQLPKDRFSAERLKGVDSTLKIQPAELGDSAMYLCASSSRTSGGQETQYFGPGTRLLVL.

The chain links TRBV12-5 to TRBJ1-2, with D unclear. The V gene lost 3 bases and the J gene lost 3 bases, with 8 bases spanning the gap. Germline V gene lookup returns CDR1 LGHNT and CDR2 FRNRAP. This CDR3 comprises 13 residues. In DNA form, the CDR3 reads TGTGCTAGTGGTTTAGGAGAACACTATGGCTACACCTTC. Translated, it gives CASGLGEHYGYTF.

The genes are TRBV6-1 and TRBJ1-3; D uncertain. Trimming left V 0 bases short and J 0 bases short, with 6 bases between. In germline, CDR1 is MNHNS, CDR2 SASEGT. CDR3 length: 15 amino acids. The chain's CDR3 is CASSEAWPSGNTIYF. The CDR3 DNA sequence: TGTGCCAGCAGTGAAGCTTGGCCCTCTGGAAACACCATATATTTT.

CDR3 sequence: CASSIGQNTYNEQFF. As DNA, the CDR3 is TGTGCCAGTAGTATAGGACAGAACACCTACAATGAGCAGTTCTTC. The chain has TRBV19 and TRBJ2-1; a weak D match, TRBD1 (5 bases). This CDR3 has 15 residues. V was trimmed by 1 base and J by 2 bases, leaving 9 bases between them. Germline V CDR1 and CDR2: LNHDA, SQIVND (reference sequence).

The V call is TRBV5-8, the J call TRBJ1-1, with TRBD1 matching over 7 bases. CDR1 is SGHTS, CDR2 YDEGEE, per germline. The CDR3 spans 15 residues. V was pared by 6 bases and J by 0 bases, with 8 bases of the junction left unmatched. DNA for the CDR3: TGTGCCAGCAAGTGGCAGGGGGGTATGAACACTGAAGCTTTCTTT. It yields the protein CASKWQGGMNTEAFF.